These 25 T cell receptor beta chains were all obtained from the same sample, sequenced in a study of blood T cell repertoires in COVID-19. Profiled with immunoSEQ multiplex PCR; TCRdb holds only in-frame clones, not every one. The table has a few hundred thousand clones, 80% to 90% seen once; the top ten hold about 4.6%. The material sequenced was peripheral blood. These receptors were collected from a woman aged 40 to 50 who had recovered from COVID-19.

This clone has a single count. The chain combines TRBV5-1 with TRBJ2-1; a weak D match, TRBD2 (6 bases). Looked up from germline, CDR1 is SGHRS and CDR2 is YFSETQ. This CDR3 contains 16 residues. Trimming left V 0 bases short and J 4 bases short, with 14 bases between. The CDR3 sequence: CASSLGGDPLYNEQFF. DNA of the CDR3: TGCGCCAGCAGCTTGGGCGGGGACCCGTTGTACAATGAGCAGTTCTTC.

V is TRBV28 and J is TRBJ1-4; TRBD1 aligns across 7 bases. Trimming took 3 bases from V and 0 from J; bases not matched to a gene: 4. The CDR3 runs 16 residues. Looked up from germline, CDR1 is MDHEN and CDR2 is SYDVKM. The CDR3 DNA reads as TGTGCCAGCAGTTTCCCGCAGGGGGCAACTAATGAAAAACTGTTTTTT. Translation gives CASSFPQGATNEKLFF.

This chain joins TRBV18 and TRBJ2-2, with D maybe TRBD1 (6 bases). The CDR3 runs to 16 residues. CDR1 KGHSH and CDR2 LQKENI come from the germline V gene. Trimming removed 5 bases at V and 4 bases at J, with 17 bases between. In DNA, the CDR3 is TGTGCCAGCTCAGTACAGGGCCTTGGTGGCACCGGGGAGCTGTTTTTT. It specifies CASSVQGLGGTGELFF.

Concerning this clone: The sample holds other DNA sequences that translate to the same CDR3. The rearrangement joins TRBV5-1 to TRBJ2-3; 10 bases line up with TRBD2. Trimming removed 0 bases from V and 5 bases from J; junction bases left unmatched: 3. The CDR3 contains 15 residues. Germline lookup yields CDR1 SGHRS and CDR2 YFSETQ. This chain's CDR3 is CASSLVLAGEDTQYF. The CDR3 DNA is TGCGCCAGCAGCTTGGTGCTAGCGGGGGAAGATACGCAGTATTTT.

V and J are TRBV9 and TRBJ2-1; TRBD2 aligns across 8 bases. Germline V CDR1 and CDR2: SGDLS, YYNGEE. The CDR3 consists of 14 residues. V shed 4 bases and J 7 bases; nucleotides not matched to a gene: 7. This CDR3 is CASSPAGDMNEQFF. In DNA, the CDR3 is TGTGCCAGCAGCCCAGCGGGAGATATGAATGAGCAGTTCTTC.

V and J are TRBV30 and TRBJ2-3; D perhaps matches TRBD2 (6 bases). Looked up from germline, CDR1 is GTSNPN and CDR2 is SVGIG (reference sequence). The V end was cut by 1 base, the J end by 2 bases, with 13 bases between. This CDR3 contains 15 residues. CDR3 protein: CAWSGGSGPTDTQYF. For the CDR3, the DNA is TGTGCCTGGAGTGGGGGTAGCGGCCCCACAGATACGCAGTATTTT.

This rearrangement joins TRBV28 to TRBJ1-5; no definite D call. CDR1 and CDR2 from the germline V gene are MDHEN and SYDVKM. There are 14 residues in the CDR3. Trimming cost V 1 base and J 3 bases, with 7 bases left between them. CDR3 amino acids: CASSLSGINQPQHF. DNA of the CDR3: TGTGCCAGCAGTTTATCGGGGATCAATCAGCCCCAGCATTTT.

The CDR3 spells CASSPPPGGGYTF. CDR3 sequence (DNA): TGTGCCAGCAGTCCACCCCCGGGGGGGGGCTACACCTTC. The chain has TRBV28 and TRBJ1-2; D is perhaps TRBD1 (5 bases). The germline V gene has CDR1 MDHEN and CDR2 SYDVKM. The CDR3 extends over 13 amino acids. V lost 5 bases, J lost 8 bases, and 15 bases lay in between.

The genes are TRBV7-6 and TRBJ2-7, with TRBD1 identical over 9 bases. Per germline, CDR1 SGHVS and CDR2 FNYEAQ. The CDR3 loop spans 15 amino acids. The CDR3 DNA reads TGTGCCAGCAGTAACCGGGACAGGGAGTCCTGCGAGCAGTACGTC. It encodes CASSNRDRESCEQYV.

The chain couples TRBV11-2 to TRBJ2-1; the D is unclear. Germline V gives CDR1 SGHAT, CDR2 FQNNGV. Trimming removed 5 bases at V and 3 bases at J, with 5 bases between. The CDR3 is 12 amino acids. CDR3 region: CASSTGYNEQFF. The CDR3 DNA reads TGTGCCAGCAGCACGGGCTACAATGAGCAGTTCTTC.

This chain links TRBV7-9 with TRBJ2-7; 8 bases line up with TRBD1. The V gene end was trimmed by 6 bases and the J gene end by 2 bases; junction bases not matched to a gene: 6. Germline V lookup: CDR1 SEHNR, CDR2 FQNEAQ (reference sequence). This CDR3 region has 14 residues. Here the CDR3 DNA reads TGTGCCAGCAGTCGCCGGGACAGGCCCTACGAGCAGTACTTC. Protein product: CASSRRDRPYEQYF.

J is TRBJ2-7 and V is TRBV12-3 or TRBV12-4, with D unresolved. The V and J ends lost 2 bases and 0 bases respectively, with 5 bases between them. CDR3 size: 13 residues. This CDR3 is CASSLQVSYEQYF. The DNA of the CDR3 is TGTGCCAGCAGTTTACAGGTCTCCTACGAGCAGTACTTC.

The chain is built from TRBV7-9 and TRBJ2-1; 9 bases are shared with TRBD1. Germline CDR1 SEHNR, CDR2 FQNEAQ (reference sequence). With V trimmed by 5 bases and J by 5 bases, 13 bases remained unmatched. There are 17 residues in the CDR3. The DNA of the CDR3 is TGTGCCAGCAGCCAAAATGAAATGACAGGGGGGGACAATGAGCAGTTCTTC. This encodes CASSQNEMTGGDNEQFF.

The chain has TRBV3-1 (or the pseudogene TRBV3-2) and TRBJ2-1; D not certain. CDR3 length: 14 amino acids. Trimming cost V 2 bases and J 12 bases, with 17 bases left between them. Germline-derived CDR1 and CDR2 are LGHDT and YNNKEL (reference sequence). The CDR3 loop is CASSQTILTLGQFF. CDR3 bases: TGTGCCAGCAGCCAAACAATTTTGACACTGGGGCAGTTCTTC.

In nucleotides, the CDR3 is TGTGCCAGTAGTATCCCACGAGCGGGAGTAAGTAGCACAGATACGCAGTATTTT. It encodes CASSIPRAGVSSTDTQYF. The chain links TRBV19 to TRBJ2-3; TRBD2 agrees at 8 bases. With 3 bases clipped from V and 0 bases from J, the junction kept 11 bases outside the gene matches. The germline gives CDR1 LNHDA, CDR2 SQIVND (reference sequence). The CDR3 has 18 amino acids. The full variable domain, with the rest looked up from reference TRBV19 and TRBJ2-3, is DGGITQSPKYLFRKEGQNVTLSCEQNLNHDAMYWYRQDPGQGLRLIYYSQIVNDFQKGDIAEGYSVSREKKESFPLTVTSAQKNPTAFYLCASSIPRAGVSSTDTQYFGPGTRLTVL.

This chain links TRBV15 with TRBJ2-3; D is uncertain. The CDR3 runs 16 residues. Trimming took off 1 base at V and 0 bases at J, with 11 bases between the two ends. The germline V gene has CDR1 LNHNV and CDR2 YYDKDF (reference sequence). CDR3 loop: CATSRVQSTSTDTQYF. CDR3 DNA sequence: TGTGCCACCAGCAGAGTACAGTCTACTAGCACAGATACGCAGTATTTT.

The chain is built from TRBV19 and TRBJ2-6, with 10 bases matching TRBD1. Germline trimming cut 4 bases from V and 1 base from J; bases unmatched to any gene: 7. Germline V gene lookup returns CDR1 LNHDA and CDR2 SQIVND (reference sequence). This CDR3 contains 18 residues. CDR3 region: CASSNPGQGPSGANVLTF. The CDR3 DNA reads as TGTGCCAGTAGTAACCCGGGACAGGGGCCGTCTGGGGCCAACGTCCTGACTTTC.

V and J are TRBV12-5 and TRBJ2-3; D might be TRBD2 (6 bases). Deletions cut 3 bases from V and 4 bases from J, with 11 bases between. The CDR3 sequence is 14 residues long. The germline gives CDR1 LGHNT, CDR2 FRNRAP. CDR3 sequence (DNA): TGTGCTAGTGGTTTTGAGGGGAGGCCAGATACGCAGTATTTT. Translating gives CASGFEGRPDTQYF.

J is TRBJ1-2 and V is TRBV28; D remains ambiguous. Trimming shortened V by 5 bases and J by 0 bases, and 10 bases separated the two germline ends. CDR1 is MDHEN, CDR2 SYDVKM, per germline. CDR3 length: 14 residues. CDR3 bases: TGTGCCAGCAGTCCTTACGCGGCTAACTATGGCTACACCTTC. The encoded protein is CASSPYAANYGYTF.

V usage is TRBV5-1 and J usage is TRBJ1-3; tentatively, D is TRBD1 (5 bases). The CDR3 extends over 13 amino acids. V was trimmed by 2 bases and J by 3 bases, leaving 6 bases between them. Germline-derived CDR1 and CDR2 are SGHRS and YFSETQ. This CDR3 reads CASSFQGGNTIYF. CDR3 DNA sequence: TGCGCCAGCAGCTTCCAGGGTGGAAACACCATATATTTT.

In this sample, this clone turned up once. The chain combines TRBV7-7 with TRBJ2-1; 8 bases agree with TRBD2. V lost 5 bases and J lost 8; bases outside the gene matches: 11. Germline-derived CDR1 and CDR2 are SSHAT and FNYEAQ (reference sequence). This CDR3 has 15 residues. DNA of the CDR3: TGTGCCAGCAGCCTCGGGTCGGGGGGGCCGGATGAGCAGTTCTTC. It translates to CASSLGSGGPDEQFF. The full variable domain, rest sourced from reference TRBV7-7 and TRBJ2-1, is GAGVSQSPRYKVTKRGQDVTLRCDPISSHATLYWYQQALGQGPEFLTYFNYEAQPDKSGLPSDRFSAERPEGSISTLTIQRTEQRDSAMYRCASSLGSGGPDEQFFGPGTRLTVL.

V gene TRBV12-5 combines with J gene TRBJ2-1, with TRBD1 identical over 8 bases. The length of the CDR3 is 14 residues. Trimming cost V 5 bases and J 8 bases; bases outside gene matches: 8. Per germline, CDR1 LGHNT and CDR2 FRNRAP. The CDR3, as DNA: TGTGCTAGTGGTCCCGGACAGGGTGCGTATGAGCAGTTCTTC. Its protein is CASGPGQGAYEQFF.

This clone appeared a single time. J is TRBJ2-3 and V is TRBV11-2; TRBD1 matches 10 bases. The V segment lost 4 bases and the J segment 4 bases; nucleotides outside the gene matches: 8. CDR1 is SGHAT and CDR2 is FQNNGV in the germline V gene. The CDR3 extends over 16 amino acids. CDR3 nucleotides: TGTGCCAGCAGCTCCACCGGGACAGGGGTTTCAGATACGCAGTATTTT. Translating it yields CASSSTGTGVSDTQYF.

This clone was seen a single time. The J gene is TRBJ2-3, the V gene TRBV5-1; 7 nucleotides line up with TRBD1. The germline gives CDR1 SGHRS, CDR2 YFSETQ. V shed 4 bases and J 4 bases; nucleotides not matched to a gene: 6. The CDR3 length is 14 residues. DNA for the CDR3: TGCGCCAGCAGCGCCGACAGGGCTCCAGATACGCAGTATTTT. This codes for CASSADRAPDTQYF.

The chain recombines TRBV7-9 with TRBJ2-3; 7 bases align to TRBD2. V was clipped by 5 bases and J by 4 bases; unmatched bases: 9. CDR3 length equals 15 residues. The germline V gene has CDR1 SEHNR and CDR2 FQNEAQ (reference sequence). The CDR3 bases are TGTGCCAGCAGCCCAGAGGTCCTAGCGGCAGATACGCAGTATTTT. It is translated as CASSPEVLAADTQYF.